The clone carrying this T cell receptor (beta chain) was found many times. There were TCR beta CDR3 regions amplified from RNA transcripts. A set of HTBI primers served as the primers for a first-round RT-PCR of the TCR CDR3. TCRdb re-analysed the multiplex PCR reads in MiXCR, keeping a single row per CDR3 protein. Here the sample spans under 400,000 distinct CDR3 sequences, 14% being singletons. The data were obtained in a study of T cells in Graves' hyperthyroidism and ophthalmopathy. Trimming took 7 bases from V and 4 from J; bases not matched to a gene: 4. From germline, CDR1 is SNHLY and CDR2 FYNNEI. The CDR3 has 14 amino acids.

The receptor comes from a woman aged 55-70 years with Graves' hyperthyroidism. Sequencing used blood. The chain couples TRBV2 to TRBJ2-5; the match to TRBD2 covers 12 bases. This chain's CDR3 is CASKGLAGPETQYF. The DNA for the CDR3 is TGTGCCAGCAAGGGACTAGCGGGCCCAGAGACCCAGTACTTC.